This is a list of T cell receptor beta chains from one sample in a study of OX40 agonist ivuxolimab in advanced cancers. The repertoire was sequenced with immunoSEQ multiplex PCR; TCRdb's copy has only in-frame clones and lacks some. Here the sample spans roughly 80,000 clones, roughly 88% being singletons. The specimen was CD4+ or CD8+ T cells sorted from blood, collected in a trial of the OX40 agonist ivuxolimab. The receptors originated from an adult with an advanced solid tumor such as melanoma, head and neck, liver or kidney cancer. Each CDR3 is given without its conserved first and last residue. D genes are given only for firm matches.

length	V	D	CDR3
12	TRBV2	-	ASSSHGTEYGYT
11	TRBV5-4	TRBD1	ASSLRTGGKAF
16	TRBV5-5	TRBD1	ASSREGTGTGSGNTIY
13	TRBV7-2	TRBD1	ASSSQTGAGNTIY
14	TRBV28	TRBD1	ASSPLLQGEGEKLF
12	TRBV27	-	ASSLSTRYNEQF
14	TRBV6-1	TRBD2	ASSEGLAGAPDTQY
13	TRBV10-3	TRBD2	AISGSSGGPHEQF
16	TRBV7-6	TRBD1	ASSSGSATGSSYNEQF
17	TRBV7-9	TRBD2	ASSLQPGLAGPSYNEQF